This T cell receptor (beta chain) appears in the sequencing data of a study of post-analysis software for immune sequencing data. Study in general: Clinical courses comprised relapsing-remitting, secondary progressive and progressive-relapsing multiple sclerosis.

cDNA libraries for TCR beta contained unique molecular identifiers. Each batch of about 0.95 to 10 million T cells produced 500,000 to 600,000 cDNA molecules. TCRdb ran MiXCR on the PCR reads and lists one entry per CDR3 protein. The sample carries roughly 800,000 distinct CDR3 sequences, about 50% recorded once. As to this clonotype: Its antigen remains unidentified.

CDR1 SGHRS and CDR2 YFSETQ come from the germline V gene. V was cut by 1 base and J by 0 bases, with 14 bases left in between. There are 18 residues in the CDR3. Study-level results: Significantly decreased normalized Chao1 diversity was recorded for multiple sclerosis patients relative to controls. Five TRBV segments were more frequent in patients than controls; TRBV5-6, TRBV5-1 and TRBV20-1 belonged to this group. By F measure, samples from a shared preparation batch strongly co-clustered.

The receptor comes from a girl between 5 and 17 years old with multiple sclerosis. The gene calls are TRBV5-1 and TRBJ2-6; weak D call: TRBD1 (6 bases). The sequenced material came from blood. Here the CDR3 DNA reads TGCGCCAGCAGCTTGAGACAGGCGTCGACCTCTGGGGCCAACGTCCTGACTTTC. This sequence encodes CASSLRQASTSGANVLTF.